The 13 T cell receptor beta chains below come from one sample, sequenced in a study of blood T cell repertoires in COVID-19. Here immunoSEQ multiplex PCR was the method, and the copy in TCRdb shows in-frame clones only, minus some. The sample has around 270,000 clones; 88% are singletons. The source material was peripheral blood. The receptors were sampled from a man aged 55-75 years who had recovered from COVID-19.

The chain carries TRBV7-9 and TRBJ1-2; the match to TRBD1 covers 8 bases. The ends lost 1 base at V and 6 bases at J; junction bases unmatched: 7. CDR3 size: 15 residues. Germline CDR1 and CDR2: SEHNR and FQNEAQ (reference sequence). The CDR3 DNA sequence: TGTGCCAGCAGCTTAGGCCAGGGGGCGAGCCATGGCTACACCTTC. It encodes CASSLGQGASHGYTF.

The genes are TRBV5-1 and TRBJ2-5; 13 nucleotides line up with TRBD2. Germline CDR1 is SGHRS and CDR2 is YFSETQ. The CDR3 has 15 amino acids. V lost 7 bases, J lost 2 bases, and 5 bases stayed unmatched. The CDR3 region has the DNA TGCGCCAGCCAGACTAGCGGGGGGTTTCAAGAGACCCAGTACTTC. Its translation: CASQTSGGFQETQYF. Together with reference TRBV5-1 and TRBJ2-5, the CDR3 gives the full variable domain: KAGVTQTPRYLIKTRGQQVTLSCSPISGHRSVSWYQQTPGQGLQFLFEYFSETQRNKGNFPGRFSGRQFSNSRSEMNVSTLELGDSALYLCASQTSGGFQETQYFGPGTRLLVL.

The CDR3 protein is CASSPRDSTGSNEQFF. The CDR3 nucleotides are TGTGCCAGCAGCCCAAGGGATTCAACGGGAAGCAATGAGCAGTTCTTC. The chain links TRBV9 to TRBJ2-1, with a weak D call TRBD2 (5 bases). The length of the CDR3 is 16 residues. The germline V gene has CDR1 SGDLS and CDR2 YYNGEE. Trimming took 4 bases from V and 6 from J, leaving 20 bases between them.

V usage is TRBV11-2 and J usage is TRBJ2-7; D remains ambiguous. CDR1 SGHAT and CDR2 FQNNGV come from the germline V gene. The CDR3 covers 15 residues. V lost 1 base, J lost 0 bases, and 10 bases lay in between. This CDR3 reads CASSLVHRSSYEQYF. CDR3 nucleotide sequence: TGTGCCAGCAGCTTAGTCCATAGGAGCTCCTACGAGCAGTACTTC.

This clone has a handful of counts. The rearrangement joins TRBV27 to TRBJ2-1; 11 bases are a match to TRBD2. This CDR3 spans 15 amino acids. The V and J ends lost 2 bases and 8 bases, in that order; junction bases with no gene match: 5. Per the germline V gene, CDR1 is MNHEY and CDR2 is SMNVEV (reference sequence). As DNA, the CDR3 is TGTGCCAGCAGTTTAACTAGCGGGGGTATCGATGAGCAGTTCTTC. Protein product: CASSLTSGGIDEQFF.

The chain is built from TRBV7-3 and TRBJ2-3; D call uncertain. The V end lost 1 base, the J end lost 3 bases, and 8 bases lay between the germline ends. CDR3 length equals 14 residues. Germline CDR1 is SGHTA and CDR2 is FQGTGA. For the CDR3, the DNA is TGTGCCAGCAGCTTAAGGCAGCGAACAGATACGCAGTATTTT. Protein sequence: CASSLRQRTDTQYF.

Here the CDR3 DNA reads TGTGCCAGCAGCGTAGGGGGGGAACCGAACTATGGCTACACCTTC. Translating it yields CASSVGGEPNYGYTF. The rearrangement links TRBV9 to TRBJ1-2; a possible D gene is TRBD1 (5 bases). Germline loops: CDR1 SGDLS, CDR2 YYNGEE. This CDR3 spans 15 amino acids. V was trimmed by 0 bases and J by 2 bases, leaving 11 bases between them.

This rearrangement joins TRBV6-5 to TRBJ1-4; D is perhaps TRBD1 (5 bases). V dropped 6 bases and J dropped 7 bases, with 9 bases sitting between them. Germline loops: CDR1 MNHEY, CDR2 SVGAGI. The CDR3 runs 12 residues. The CDR3, as DNA: TGTGCCAGCAGGGCGGGACTTGAAAAACTGTTTTTT. Encoded protein: CASRAGLEKLFF.

The gene calls are TRBV6-6 and TRBJ1-5; 7 nucleotides match TRBD1. The CDR3 is 16 residues long. J gave up 0 bases and V 2 bases, and 4 bases lay outside the gene matches. Germline loops: CDR1 MNHNY, CDR2 SVGAGI (reference sequence). The CDR3 sequence: CASSYRTGDSNQPQHF. The CDR3 DNA reads TGTGCCAGCAGTTACCGGACAGGCGATAGCAATCAGCCCCAGCATTTT.

The chain uses TRBV18 and TRBJ1-1; 9 nucleotides align to TRBD1. Germline trimming cut 3 bases from V and 0 bases from J; bases unmatched to any gene: 5. Looked up from germline, CDR1 is KGHSH and CDR2 is LQKENI. This CDR3 region has 16 residues. The CDR3 nucleotides are TGTGCCAGCTCACCCACAGGGGGCGTGGTGAACACTGAAGCTTTCTTT. Encoded protein: CASSPTGGVVNTEAFF. Full variable domain (remainder filled in from reference TRBV18 and TRBJ1-1): NAGVMQNPRHLVRRRGQEARLRCSPMKGHSHVYWYRQLPEEGLKFMVYLQKENIIDESGMPKERFSAEFPKEGPSILRIQQVVRGDSAAYFCASSPTGGVVNTEAFFGQGTRLTVV.

This clone has just one count. The chain combines TRBV19 with TRBJ2-7; TRBD2 matches 13 bases. J lost 1 base, V lost 5 bases, and 8 bases had no gene match. The CDR3 sequence is 17 residues long. CDR1 is LNHDA and CDR2 is SQIVND in the germline V gene (reference sequence). The CDR3 region is CASSAPGLAGTSYEQYF. In DNA form, the CDR3 reads TGTGCCAGTAGTGCTCCGGGACTAGCGGGAACTTCCTACGAGCAGTACTTC.

This sequence joins TRBV11-2 and TRBJ2-3, with D unresolved. Between the trimmed V and J ends, which lost 5 bases and 3 bases, there was a span of 24 bases. The CDR3 is 18 amino acids. The germline V gene encodes CDR1 SGHAT and CDR2 FQNNGV. CDR3 sequence (DNA): TGTGCCAGCAGCAGCCCCGGTCGCCGGTCTGTTAGTACAGATACGCAGTATTTT. Its protein is CASSSPGRRSVSTDTQYF.

The V gene is TRBV3-1 (or the pseudogene TRBV3-2), the J gene TRBJ2-3; TRBD2 matches at 8 bases. With V trimmed by 2 bases and J by 3 bases, 16 bases remained unmatched. The length of the CDR3 is 19 residues. Per the germline V gene, CDR1 is LGHDT and CDR2 is YNNKEL (reference sequence). This CDR3 is CASSQPRGGSLQRTDTQYF. The DNA for the CDR3 is TGTGCCAGCAGCCAACCCCGGGGGGGGTCGCTTCAGCGGACAGATACGCAGTATTTT.